The present entry profiles one T cell receptor (beta chain) with its context. Its antigen is as yet unknown. Repertoires were generated with immunoSEQ multiplex PCR, while TCRdb's copy carries only in-frame clones and drops some. Of 250,000 or so clones in the sample, almost 90% were seen once. The V gene lost 8 bases and the J gene lost 0 bases, with 16 bases spanning the gap. CDR3 length: 15 amino acids. CDR1 is SQVTM, CDR2 ANQGSEA, per germline. The data belong to a study of cytomegalovirus exposure and HLA in healthy donors. Findings and limits, study-wide: According to a subsequent analysis, TCR clusters identified in the first cohort showed a tendency to co-occur across the approximately 130 validation repertoires.

The chain links TRBV29-1 to TRBJ2-2; D might be TRBD1 (6 bases). The receptor comes from a woman between 18 and 29 years old in good health and CMV-seronegative. Sequences were obtained from PBMCs. This CDR3 reads CSMMTGTTNTGELFF. CDR3 in DNA: TGCAGCATGATGACCGGGACAACGAACACCGGGGAGCTGTTTTTT.